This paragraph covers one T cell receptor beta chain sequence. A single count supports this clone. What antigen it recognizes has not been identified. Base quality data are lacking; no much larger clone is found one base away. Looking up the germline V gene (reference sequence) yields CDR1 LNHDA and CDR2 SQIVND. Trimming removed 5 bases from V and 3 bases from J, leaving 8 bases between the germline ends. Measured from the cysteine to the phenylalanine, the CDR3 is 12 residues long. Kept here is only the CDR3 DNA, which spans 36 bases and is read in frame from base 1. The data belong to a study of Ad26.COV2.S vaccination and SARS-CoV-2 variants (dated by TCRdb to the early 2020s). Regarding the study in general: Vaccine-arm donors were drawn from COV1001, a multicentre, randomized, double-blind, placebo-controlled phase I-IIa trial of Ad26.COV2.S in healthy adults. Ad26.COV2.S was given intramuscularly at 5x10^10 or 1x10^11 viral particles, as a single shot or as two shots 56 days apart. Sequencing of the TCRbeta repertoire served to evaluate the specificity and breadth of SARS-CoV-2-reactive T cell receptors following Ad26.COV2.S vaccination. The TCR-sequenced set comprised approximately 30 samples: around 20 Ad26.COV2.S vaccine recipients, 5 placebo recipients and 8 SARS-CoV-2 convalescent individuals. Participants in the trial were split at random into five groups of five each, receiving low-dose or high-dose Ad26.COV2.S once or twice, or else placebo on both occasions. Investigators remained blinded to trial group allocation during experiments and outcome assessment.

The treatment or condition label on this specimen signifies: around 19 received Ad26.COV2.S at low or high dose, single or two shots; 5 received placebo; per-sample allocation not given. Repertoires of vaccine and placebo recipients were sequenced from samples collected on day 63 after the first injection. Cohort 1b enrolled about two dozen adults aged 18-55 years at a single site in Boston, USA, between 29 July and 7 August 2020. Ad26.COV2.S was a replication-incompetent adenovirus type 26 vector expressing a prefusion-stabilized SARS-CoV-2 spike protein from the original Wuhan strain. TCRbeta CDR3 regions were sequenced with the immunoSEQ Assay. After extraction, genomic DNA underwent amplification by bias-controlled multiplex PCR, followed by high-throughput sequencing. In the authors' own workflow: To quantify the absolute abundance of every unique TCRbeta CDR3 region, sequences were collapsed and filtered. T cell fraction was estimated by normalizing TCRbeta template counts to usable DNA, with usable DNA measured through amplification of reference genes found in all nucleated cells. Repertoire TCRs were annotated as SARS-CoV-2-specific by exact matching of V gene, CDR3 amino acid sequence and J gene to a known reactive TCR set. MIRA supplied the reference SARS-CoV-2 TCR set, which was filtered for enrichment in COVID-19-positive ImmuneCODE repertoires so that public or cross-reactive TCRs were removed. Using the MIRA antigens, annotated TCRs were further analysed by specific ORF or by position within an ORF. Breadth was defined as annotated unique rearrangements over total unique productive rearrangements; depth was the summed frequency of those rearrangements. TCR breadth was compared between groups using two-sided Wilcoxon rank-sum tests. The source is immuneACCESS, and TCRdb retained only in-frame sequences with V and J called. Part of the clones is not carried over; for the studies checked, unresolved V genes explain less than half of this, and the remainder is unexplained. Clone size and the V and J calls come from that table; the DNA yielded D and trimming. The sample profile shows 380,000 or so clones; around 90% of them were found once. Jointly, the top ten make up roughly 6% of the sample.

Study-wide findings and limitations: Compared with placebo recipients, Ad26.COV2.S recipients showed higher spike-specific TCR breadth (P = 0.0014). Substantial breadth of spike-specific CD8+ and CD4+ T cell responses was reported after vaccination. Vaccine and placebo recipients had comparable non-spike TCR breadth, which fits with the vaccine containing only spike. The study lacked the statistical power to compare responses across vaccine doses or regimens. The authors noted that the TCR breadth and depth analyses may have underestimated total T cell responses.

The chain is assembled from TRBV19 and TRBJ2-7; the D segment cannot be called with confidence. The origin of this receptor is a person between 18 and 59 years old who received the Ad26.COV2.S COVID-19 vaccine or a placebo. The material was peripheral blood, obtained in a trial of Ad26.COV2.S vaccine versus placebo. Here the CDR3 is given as CASSGDFYEQYF. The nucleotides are TGTGCCAGTAGTGGCGACTTCTACGAGCAGTACTTC.